This TCR beta chain was captured by sequencing in a study of blood T cell repertoires in COVID-19 (dated by TCRdb to the early 2020s). Notes on the research overall: Samples from collaborators originated in the United States, Italy and Spain and spanned both the acute and convalescent phases of COVID-19. The dataset comprised deeply sampled blood TCRbeta repertoires from subjects exposed to, actively infected with, or recovered from COVID-19. The material from the prospective study consisted of cDNA or gDNA derived from T cells, B-cell-depleted T cells, or PBMCs. A de-identified subject ID, COVID-19 status, age in years and sex were almost always included in the sample metadata. Where available, HLA class I and class II types were taken from metadata supplied by the sample provider and were not determined by assay-based typing. The samples were drawn from the first 160 participants of the ongoing ImmuneRACE study and from some 1,300 subjects provided by 6 global collaborators. A freely available public database, intended as a resource for researchers studying the immune response to SARS-CoV-2, is where the repertoires were released.

In regard to this clone: The antigen it binds to is not known. Nothing much larger sits one base from this clone, and base qualities are not available.

The CDR3, from cysteine to phenylalanine, totals 15 residues. Only the CDR3 portion is preserved as DNA: 45 bases, with reading frame beginning at the first base. At the junction V is shortened by 2 bases and J by 3 bases, with 14 bases in between. The germline V gene gives CDR1 as MNHEY and CDR2 as SVGEGT. Whole blood was collected in K2EDTA tubes by collaborating institutions according to the institutions' own protocols. For TCRbeta analysis, collaborators shipped samples as frozen whole blood, isolated PBMCs, or DNA extracted from either of those sample types. The paper's findings and limits, for the study overall: How much clinical and demographic metadata was included differed by source and by participant, and the metadata was provided uncurated.

TCRbeta CDR3 regions were amplified from genomic DNA using the immunoSEQ Assay, a bias-controlled multiplex PCR. In the original analysis: Within the assay, amplification of reference gene primers was used to estimate how many nucleated cells each sample contained. To quantify the absolute abundance of each unique TCRbeta CDR3 rearrangement, sequence reads were collapsed and filtered. Productive Simpson clonality was computed per sample as the square root of Simpson's diversity index over productive rearrangements. TCRdb took over this immuneACCESS table, retaining in-frame rearrangements with V and J assigned. Such tables are incomplete; in checked studies, under half of the missing clones stem from an unresolved V gene, and the remainder is unexplained. From that table come the V and J calls and clone size; the DNA was used to work out D and trimming. The table for this sample lists just over 80,000 clones; around 80% of them were counted only once. The top ten hold about 20% of the sample.

This TCR was recovered from a woman aged 80 or over with active or convalescent COVID-19. Sequencing was done on a sample of peripheral blood. This chain is built from TRBV6-2 or TRBV6-3 and TRBJ2-7, with TRBD2 perhaps the D gene, on 5 matching bases. The CDR3 here reads CASSYDARGNYEQYF. The DNA reads as follows: TGTGCCAGCAGTTACGATGCCAGAGGGAACTACGAGCAGTACTTC.